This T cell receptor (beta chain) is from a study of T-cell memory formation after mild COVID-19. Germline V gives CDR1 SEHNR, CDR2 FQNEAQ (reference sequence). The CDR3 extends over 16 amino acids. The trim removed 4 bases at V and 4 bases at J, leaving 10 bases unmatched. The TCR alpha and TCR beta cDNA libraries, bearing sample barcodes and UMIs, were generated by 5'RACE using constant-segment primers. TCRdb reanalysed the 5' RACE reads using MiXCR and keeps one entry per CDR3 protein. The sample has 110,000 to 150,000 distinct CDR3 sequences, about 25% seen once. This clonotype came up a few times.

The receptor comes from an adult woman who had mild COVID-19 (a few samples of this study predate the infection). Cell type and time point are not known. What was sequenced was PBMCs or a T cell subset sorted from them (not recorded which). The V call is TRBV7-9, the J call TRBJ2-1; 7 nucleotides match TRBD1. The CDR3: CASSSANRGQYNEQFF. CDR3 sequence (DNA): TGTGCCAGCAGCTCGGCAAACAGGGGTCAATACAATGAGCAGTTCTTC.